Following are 11 T cell receptor beta chains from one sample sequenced in a study of T-cell reconstitution after alpha-beta-depleted transplantation in children. This sample's TCRbeta library carried unique molecular identifier barcodes. MiXCR, applied by TCRdb to the PCR reads, yields one record per CDR3 protein. Here the sample spans hundreds of thousands of distinct CDR3 sequences, under 14% being singletons. The sample consisted of peripheral blood, taken 180 days after TCRalphabeta/CD19-depleted stem cell transplant. Receptors originate from a male patient aged 2 to 10 who had a stem cell transplant for chronic granulomatous disease, so the T cells may come from the graft donor.

Turning to this clonotype: A much larger clonotype is one base distant, so this may be a read error. V is TRBV5-1 and J is TRBJ2-4; maybe TRBD1 (6 bases). The CDR3 is made up of 17 amino acids. Germline V gene lookup returns CDR1 SGHRS and CDR2 YFSETQ. The CDR3 region has the DNA TGCGCCAGCAGCTTAAGTCGGACAGCTATAGCCAAAAGCATTCAGTACTTC. Amino acid sequence: CASSLSRTAIAKSIQYF.

Comment on this clonotype: The junction does not match germline at one end; this may be a read error. The chain recombines TRBV15 with TRBJ2-1; D remains ambiguous. This CDR3 comprises 12 residues. Germline CDR1 reads LNHNV; CDR2 reads YYDKDF (reference sequence). The CDR3 is CAASSASGDQFF. The CDR3 nucleotides are TGTGCCGCCAGCAGTGCTAGTGGAGACCAGTTCTTC.

As regards this clonotype: A read error may explain this, as a much larger clone is one base away. In nucleotides, the CDR3 is TGTGCCAGCGAAGATTGGACAGGGGCCTATGGCTACACCTTC. It specifies CASEDWTGAYGYTF. The chain has TRBV19 and TRBJ1-2; 9 bases align to TRBD1. The germline V gene encodes CDR1 LNHDA and CDR2 SQIVND (reference sequence). CDR3 length equals 14 residues. J was trimmed by 4 bases and V by 9 bases; bases with no gene match: 9. Full variable domain (remainder filled in from reference TRBV19 and TRBJ1-2): DGGITQSPKYLFRKEGQNVTLSCEQNLNHDAMYWYRQDPGQGLRLIYYSQIVNDFQKGDIAEGYSVSREKKESFPLTVTSAQKNPTAFYLCASEDWTGAYGYTFGSGTRLTVV.

This clonotype has a count of ten or more. This rearrangement joins TRBV20-1 to TRBJ2-2; 7 positions match TRBD1. V dropped 7 bases and J dropped 0; count of bases not matched to a gene: 5. This CDR3 has 14 amino acids. Per germline, CDR1 DFQATT and CDR2 SNEGSKA (reference sequence). In DNA, the CDR3 is TGCAGTGGCAACAGGGGAGCGAACACCGGGGAGCTGTTTTTT. This encodes CSGNRGANTGELFF.

This clonotype was counted ten times or more. The rearrangement joins TRBV7-9 to TRBJ1-4; no clear D gene. Trimming cost V 4 bases and J 6 bases, with 3 bases left between them. There are 11 residues in the CDR3. The V gene's germline CDR1 is SEHNR and CDR2 FQNEAQ (reference sequence). The CDR3 sequence: CASSSDEKLFF. The CDR3 bases are TGTGCCAGCAGCTCGGATGAAAAACTGTTTTTT. Looking up the rest from reference TRBV7-9 and TRBJ1-4 gives the full variable domain: DTGVSQNPRHKITKRGQNVTFRCDPISEHNRLYWYRQTLGQGPEFLTYFQNEAQLEKSRLLSDRFSAERPKGSFSTLEIQRTEQGDSAMYLCASSSDEKLFFGSGTQLSVL.

For this clonotype: Being one base from a much bigger clone, this may be a read error. This sequence joins TRBV29-1 and TRBJ1-1, with a tentative D call TRBD1 (5 bases). V gave up 6 bases and J gave up 0 bases, with 11 bases separating them. Germline CDR1 reads SQVTM; CDR2 reads ANQGSEA. The CDR3 consists of 13 residues. The CDR3 spells CSVRGVMNTEAFF. DNA for the CDR3: TGCAGCGTGAGGGGCGTCATGAACACTGAAGCTTTCTTT.

Points on this clonotype: A much larger clone is a single base away; this may be a read error. The gene calls are TRBV2 and TRBJ2-7, with D perhaps TRBD2 (6 bases). The germline V gene has CDR1 SNHLY and CDR2 FYNNEI. This CDR3 is built from 14 residues. The DNA for the CDR3 is TGTGCCGGCAGCCCTAGAGAGACTAGTTCCGAGCAGTACTTC. It translates to CAGSPRETSSEQYF.

This clonotype has at least ten counts. The rearrangement links TRBV29-1 to TRBJ2-1, with D uncertain. Deletions cut 5 bases from V and 5 bases from J, with 7 bases between. The length of the CDR3 is 11 residues. Germline CDR1 is SQVTM and CDR2 is ANQGSEA. This chain's CDR3 is CSVSEDNEQFF. DNA for the CDR3: TGCAGCGTTTCCGAGGACAATGAGCAGTTCTTC.

The chain joins TRBV7-2 to TRBJ2-3; perhaps TRBD1 as D (8 bases). Germline CDR1 and CDR2: SGHTA and FQGNSA. The V and J ends lost 2 bases and 0 bases respectively, with 15 bases between them. CDR3 length equals 17 residues. CDR3: CASSLTGGGASTDTQYF. CDR3 DNA: TGTGCCAGCAGCTTAACAGGGGGGGGGGCTAGCACAGATACGCAGTATTTT.

This clonotype came up many times. The chain links TRBV10-3 to TRBJ2-5; no reliable D call. V was cut by 6 bases and J by 0 bases, with 8 bases left in between. Germline-derived CDR1 and CDR2 are ENHRY and SYGVKD. This CDR3 comprises 13 residues. The CDR3 DNA is TGTGCCATCAGGCGGAATGACCAAGAGACCCAGTACTTC. It encodes CAIRRNDQETQYF.

Here the CDR3 reads CTSSQDLNYSYNEQFF. For the CDR3, the DNA is TGCACCAGCAGCCAAGATCTCAACTACTCCTACAATGAGCAGTTCTTC. The chain employs TRBV1 and TRBJ2-1. TRBV1 is a documented pseudogene. The CDR3 is 16 residues long.